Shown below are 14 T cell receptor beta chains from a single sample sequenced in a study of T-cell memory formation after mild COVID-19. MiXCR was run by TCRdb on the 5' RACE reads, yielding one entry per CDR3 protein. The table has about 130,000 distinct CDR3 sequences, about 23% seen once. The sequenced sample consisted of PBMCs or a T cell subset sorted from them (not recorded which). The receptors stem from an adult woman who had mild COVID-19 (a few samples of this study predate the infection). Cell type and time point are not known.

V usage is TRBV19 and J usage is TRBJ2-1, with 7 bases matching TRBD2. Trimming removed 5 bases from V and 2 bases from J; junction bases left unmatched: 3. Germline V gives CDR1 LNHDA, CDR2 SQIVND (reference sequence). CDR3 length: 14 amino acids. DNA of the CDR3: TGTGCCAGTAGTTGGGGAGGGCCCTACAATGAGCAGTTCTTC. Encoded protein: CASSWGGPYNEQFF.

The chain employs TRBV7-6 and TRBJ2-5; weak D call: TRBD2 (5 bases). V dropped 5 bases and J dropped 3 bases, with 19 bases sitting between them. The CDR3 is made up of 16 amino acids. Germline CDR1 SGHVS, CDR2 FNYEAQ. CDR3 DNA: TGTGCCAGCAGCCTAGTGGGAGACGCGCTAAAAGAGACCCAGTACTTC. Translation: CASSLVGDALKETQYF. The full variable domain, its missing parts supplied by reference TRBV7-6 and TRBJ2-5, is GAGVSQSPRYKVTKRGQDVALRCDPISGHVSLYWYRQALGQGPEFLTYFNYEAQQDKSGLPNDRFSAERPEGSISTLTIQRTEQRDSAMYRCASSLVGDALKETQYFGPGTRLLVL.

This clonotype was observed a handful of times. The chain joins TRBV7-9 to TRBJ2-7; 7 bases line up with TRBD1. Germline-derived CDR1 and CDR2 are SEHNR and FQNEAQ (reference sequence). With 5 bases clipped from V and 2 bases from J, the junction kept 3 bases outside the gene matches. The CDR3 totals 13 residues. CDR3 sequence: CASSPTGPYEQYF. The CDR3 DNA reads TGTGCCAGCAGCCCGACAGGGCCCTACGAGCAGTACTTC.

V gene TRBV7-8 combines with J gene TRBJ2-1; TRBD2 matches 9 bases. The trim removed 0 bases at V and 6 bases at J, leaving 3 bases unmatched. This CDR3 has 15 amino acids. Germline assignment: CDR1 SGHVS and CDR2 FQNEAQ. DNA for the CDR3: TGTGCCAGCAGCTTAGCTTCTAGCGGGGTCAATGAGCAGTTCTTC. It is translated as CASSLASSGVNEQFF.

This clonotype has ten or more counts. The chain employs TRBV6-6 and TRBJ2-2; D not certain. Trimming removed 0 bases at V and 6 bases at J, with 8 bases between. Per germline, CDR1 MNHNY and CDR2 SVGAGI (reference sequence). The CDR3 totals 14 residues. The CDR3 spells CASSYSWGAGELFF. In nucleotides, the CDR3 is TGTGCCAGCAGTTACTCGTGGGGTGCCGGGGAGCTGTTTTTT.

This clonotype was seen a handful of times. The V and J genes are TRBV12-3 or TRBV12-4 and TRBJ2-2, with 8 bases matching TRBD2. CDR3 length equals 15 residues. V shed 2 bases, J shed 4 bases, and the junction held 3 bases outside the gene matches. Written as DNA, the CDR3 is TGTGCCAGCAGTTTACCAGCGGGGGTCACCGGGGAGCTGTTTTTT. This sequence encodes CASSLPAGVTGELFF.

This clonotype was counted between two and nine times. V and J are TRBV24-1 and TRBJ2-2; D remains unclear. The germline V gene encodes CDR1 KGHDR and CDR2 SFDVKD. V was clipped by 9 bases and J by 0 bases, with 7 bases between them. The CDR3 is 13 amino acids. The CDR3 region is CATLGSNTGELFF. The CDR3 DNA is TGTGCCACCCTGGGGTCGAACACCGGGGAGCTGTTTTTT.

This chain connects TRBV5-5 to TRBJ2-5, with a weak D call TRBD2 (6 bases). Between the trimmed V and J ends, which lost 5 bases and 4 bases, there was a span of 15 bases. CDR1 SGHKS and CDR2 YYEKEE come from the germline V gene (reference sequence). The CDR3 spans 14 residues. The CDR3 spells CASRLGGFLETQYF. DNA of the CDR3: TGTGCCAGCAGACTGGGGGGATTTCTAGAGACCCAGTACTTC.

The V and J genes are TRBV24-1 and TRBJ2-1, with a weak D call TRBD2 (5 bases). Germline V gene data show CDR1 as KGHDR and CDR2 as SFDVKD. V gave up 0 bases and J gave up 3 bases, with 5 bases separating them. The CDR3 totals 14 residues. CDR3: CATSDLTSYNEQFF. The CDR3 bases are TGTGCCACCAGTGATTTGACTAGCTACAATGAGCAGTTCTTC.

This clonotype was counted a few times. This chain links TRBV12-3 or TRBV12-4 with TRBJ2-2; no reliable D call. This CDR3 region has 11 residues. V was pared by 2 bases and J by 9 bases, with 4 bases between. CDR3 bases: TGTGCCAGCAGTTTACGCAGGGAGCTGTTTTTT. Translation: CASSLRRELFF.

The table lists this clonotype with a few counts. The CDR3 DNA follows: TGTGCCAGCAGCGAGAGTCCTACCTACGAGCAGTACTTC. Encoded protein: CASSESPTYEQYF. V gene TRBV5-5 combines with J gene TRBJ2-7; no clear D. The germline V gene encodes CDR1 SGHKS and CDR2 YYEKEE (reference sequence). V dropped 4 bases and J dropped 2 bases, with 10 bases sitting between them. The CDR3 spans 13 residues. The full variable domain, completed using reference TRBV5-5 and TRBJ2-7, is DAGVTQSPTHLIKTRGQQVTLRCSPISGHKSVSWYQQVLGQGPQFIFQYYEKEERGRGNFPDRFSARQFPNYSSELNVNALLLGDSALYLCASSESPTYEQYFGPGTRLTVT.

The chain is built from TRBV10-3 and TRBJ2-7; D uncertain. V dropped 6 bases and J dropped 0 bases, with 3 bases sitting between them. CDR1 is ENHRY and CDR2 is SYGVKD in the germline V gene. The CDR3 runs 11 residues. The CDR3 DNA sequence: TGTGCCATCAGAATCTCCTACGAGCAGTACTTC. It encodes CAIRISYEQYF.

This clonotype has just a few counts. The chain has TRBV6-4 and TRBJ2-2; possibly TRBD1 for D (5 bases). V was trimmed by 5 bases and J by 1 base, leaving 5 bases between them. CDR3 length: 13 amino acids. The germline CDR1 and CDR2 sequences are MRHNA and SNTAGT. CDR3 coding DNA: TGTGCCAGCAGTACAGGGAACACCGGGGAGCTGTTTTTT. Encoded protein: CASSTGNTGELFF.

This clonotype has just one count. The CDR3, as DNA: TGTGCCACCAGTGATGTTCAGGCAGATACGCAGTATTTT. Translation gives CATSDVQADTQYF. This chain links TRBV24-1 with TRBJ2-3, with D unresolved. The CDR3 is made up of 13 amino acids. Germline V lookup: CDR1 KGHDR, CDR2 SFDVKD. V lost 3 bases and J lost 4, with 7 bases in between.